The rows below give T cell receptor beta chains drawn from one sample of a study of radiation and T cells in renal cell carcinoma. TCRdb's copy holds only in-frame clones and misses some; the assay was immunoSEQ multiplex PCR. The table shows 15,000 to 20,000 clones, with about three fifths occurring only once. This sample comprised tumor tissue, obtained from a patient whose treatment included radiotherapy and nephrectomy. These receptors were taken from a woman aged 70 to 79 with renal cell carcinoma. Both conserved end residues are part of each CDR3. D genes are given only for firm matches. The size entry is marked missing in some rows and otherwise reads once, few, many or a size class.

TRBV4-1	few	TRBJ1-1	-	CASSQLFGSEAFF	TGCGCCAGCAGCCAACTCTTTGGTTCTGAAGCTTTCTTT
TRBV7-9	-	TRBJ2-1	TRBD1	CASSQQGAGEQFF	TGTGCCAGCAGCCAACAGGGGGCTGGTGAGCAGTTCTTC
TRBV6-5	large	TRBJ1-2	TRBD1	CASSKKTGASYGYTF	TGTGCCAGCAGTAAAAAGACAGGGGCCAGTTATGGCTACACCTTC
TRBV10-2	few	TRBJ1-5	TRBD1	CASSDGTAYSNQPQHF	TGCGCCAGCAGTGACGGGACAGCGTATAGCAATCAGCCCCAGCATTTT
TRBV6-6	medium-sized	TRBJ2-5	-	CAVREFMETQYF	TGTGCCGTCAGGGAGTTTATGGAGACCCAGTACTTC
TRBV21-1	few	TRBJ2-7	-	CASSADRLDPYEQYF	TGTGCCAGCAGCGCCGACAGATTAGACCCCTACGAGCAGTACTTC
TRBV11-3	-	TRBJ2-3	TRBD1	CASSPGTGWADTQYF	TGTGCCAGCAGCCCTGGGACAGGGTGGGCAGATACGCAGTATTTT
TRBV7-3	few	TRBJ2-3	-	CASSLGVTDTQYF	TGTGCCAGCAGCTTAGGTGTCACAGATACGCAGTATTTT
TRBV13	many	TRBJ2-7	-	CASSTNPLYEQYF	TGTGCCAGCAGCACAAACCCTCTCTACGAGCAGTACTTC
TRBV10-1	-	TRBJ2-5	-	CASSESGIPGTQYF	TGCGCCAGCAGTGAGTCGGGAATACCCGGGACCCAGTACTTC
TRBV27	many	TRBJ1-5	-	CASSPLIGSNQPQHF	TGTGCCAGCAGTCCTTTAATAGGGAGCAATCAGCCCCAGCATTTT
TRBV19	few	TRBJ2-3	-	CASSSWGNTDTQYF	TGTGCCAGTAGTTCCTGGGGAAACACAGATACGCAGTATTTT
TRBV6-6	-	TRBJ2-7	-	CASSIPGEEYEQYF	TGTGCCAGCAGTATACCAGGGGAGGAGTACGAGCAGTACTTC
TRBV6-6	many	TRBJ1-6	TRBD1	CASSFGDRGSPLHF	TGTGCCAGCAGTTTTGGGGACAGGGGTTCACCCCTCCACTTT